Below are 17 T cell receptor beta chains sequenced from a single sample in a study of blood T cells in healthy people across ages. A second about 6 to 11 cycle PCR used barcoded and J-beta primers. MiXCR, run by TCRdb on the 5' RACE reads, gives a single entry per CDR3 protein. This sample carries around 600,000 distinct CDR3 sequences, 40% to 50% of them seen once, and the ten largest clones take about 26%. Sequencing used blood. These TCRs come from an elderly man in good health.

This clonotype was counted a few times. V gene TRBV29-1 combines with J gene TRBJ1-1; a weak D match, TRBD1 (5 bases). V shed 3 bases and J shed 1 base, with 9 bases lying between them. Germline CDR1 SQVTM, CDR2 ANQGSEA. The CDR3 totals 13 residues. The CDR3 DNA reads as TGCAGCGTTGAGAGGGGTACGAACACTGAAGCTTTCTTT. Its protein is CSVERGTNTEAFF.

V usage is TRBV7-9 and J usage is TRBJ2-1, with TRBD2 matching over 13 bases. The CDR3 covers 14 residues. CDR1 is SEHNR, CDR2 FQNEAQ, per germline (reference sequence). Losses at the gene ends were 5 bases for V and 10 bases for J; bases not matched to a gene: 5. The CDR3 DNA reads as TGTGCCAGCAGCCGGACTAGCGGGAGTGGCGAGCAGTTCTTC. This codes for CASSRTSGSGEQFF.

In its sample, this clonotype was seen a few times. Written as DNA, the CDR3 is TGCAGCGTTGGGAGGGTAGGGGAGGGTGGAGCTTTCTTT. Translation: CSVGRVGEGGAFF. The V gene is TRBV29-1, the J gene TRBJ1-1; maybe TRBD1 (5 bases). V was shortened by 4 bases and J by 10 bases, with 19 bases between the two germline ends. The germline V gene has CDR1 SQVTM and CDR2 ANQGSEA. The CDR3 is 13 amino acids.

The V and J genes are TRBV4-2 and TRBJ2-3; 16 bases line up with TRBD2. The CDR3 extends over 18 amino acids. The ends lost 0 bases at V and 6 bases at J; junction bases unmatched: 6. Germline loops: CDR1 LGHNA, CDR2 YNFKEQ. The CDR3 region is CASSQEGTSGRARDTQYF. As DNA, the CDR3 is TGTGCCAGCAGCCAAGAAGGGACTAGCGGGAGGGCCAGGGATACGCAGTATTTT.

The V and J genes are TRBV7-3 and TRBJ1-2; 8 bases agree with TRBD1. Germline CDR1 reads SGHTA; CDR2 reads FQGTGA. V was pared by 2 bases and J by 5 bases, with 22 bases of the junction left unmatched. The CDR3 covers 20 residues. The CDR3 reads CASSLPRLTGAIPGLYGYTF. The CDR3 DNA sequence: TGTGCCAGCAGCTTACCCCGGTTGACAGGGGCAATCCCCGGACTGTATGGCTACACCTTC.

J is TRBJ2-4 and V is TRBV6-2 or TRBV6-3; D unclear. From germline, CDR1 is MNHEY and CDR2 SVGEGT. The V gene lost 3 bases and the J gene lost 6 bases, with 12 bases spanning the gap. The CDR3 is 14 amino acids. The CDR3 bases are TGTGCCAGCAGTTATGCGATCTCTGGAAACATTCAGTACTTC. Protein: CASSYAISGNIQYF.

The chain uses TRBV29-1 and TRBJ2-1; the D gene is possibly TRBD2 (7 bases). This CDR3 region has 15 residues. V lost 6 bases to trimming and J lost 0 bases, with 15 bases between them. Germline V gene lookup returns CDR1 SQVTM and CDR2 ANQGSEA. The DNA of the CDR3 is TGCAGCGTGGGGGGGGCAGGGAGCTCCTACAATGAGCAGTTCTTC. It translates to CSVGGAGSSYNEQFF.

The V call is TRBV20-1, the J call TRBJ2-7; 10 bases match TRBD2. The germline gives CDR1 DFQATT, CDR2 SNEGSKA (reference sequence). The CDR3 is 14 amino acids. The V gene end was trimmed by 6 bases and the J gene end by 0 bases; junction bases not matched to a gene: 5. CDR3 residues: CSALSSGSSYEQYV. CDR3 coding DNA: TGCAGTGCCCTTTCTAGCGGGAGCTCCTACGAGCAGTACGTC.

This clonotype appeared a few times. The chain recombines TRBV2 with TRBJ2-1; D is ambiguous. In germline, CDR1 is SNHLY, CDR2 FYNNEI. The ends were cut back, 6 bases at V and 0 bases at J, with 9 bases in the middle. The CDR3 is 14 amino acids. The CDR3 sequence is CASSWYGSYNEQFF. In nucleotides, the CDR3 is TGTGCCAGCAGCTGGTACGGCTCCTACAATGAGCAGTTCTTC. Using reference TRBV2 and TRBJ2-1 for the parts outside the CDR3, the full variable domain is EPEVTQTPSHQVTQMGQEVILRCVPISNHLYFYWYRQILGQKVEFLVSFYNNEISEKSEIFDDQFSVERPDGSNFTLKIRSTKLEDSAMYFCASSWYGSYNEQFFGPGTRLTVL.

The chain employs TRBV7-9 and TRBJ2-7, with 7 bases identical to TRBD1. The closer fit of TRBJ2-4 to the DNA end suggests the J call may be wrong. The germline V gene has CDR1 SEHNR and CDR2 FQNEAQ (reference sequence). The CDR3 is 14 residues long. CDR3 DNA: TGTGCCAGCAGCGTAGGGGGCTACGGAAACATTCAGTACTTC. It codes for CASSVGGYGNIQYF.

The rearrangement links TRBV27 to TRBJ2-3; D possibly corresponds to TRBD2 (6 bases). CDR1 is MNHEY and CDR2 is SMNVEV in the germline V gene (reference sequence). V lost 3 bases and J lost 5, with 12 bases in between. The CDR3 extends over 14 amino acids. The CDR3 protein is CASSLGGRGDTQYF. In DNA form, the CDR3 reads TGTGCCAGCAGTTTGGGGGGAAGGGGAGATACGCAGTATTTT.

This chain links TRBV5-1 with TRBJ2-1; maybe TRBD2 (6 bases). The CDR3 runs to 16 residues. V gave up 4 bases and J gave up 10 bases, with 24 bases separating them. In germline, CDR1 is SGHRS, CDR2 YFSETQ. The CDR3 coding sequence is TGCGCCAGCAGCACATCCGGGACTCAGGCAAGGGCGGAGCAGTTCTTC. It is translated as CASSTSGTQARAEQFF. The entire variable domain, with the rest obtained from reference TRBV5-1 and TRBJ2-1, is as follows: KAGVTQTPRYLIKTRGQQVTLSCSPISGHRSVSWYQQTPGQGLQFLFEYFSETQRNKGNFPGRFSGRQFSNSRSEMNVSTLELGDSALYLCASSTSGTQARAEQFFGPGTRLTVL.

The chain uses TRBV4-3 and TRBJ1-2; D perhaps matches TRBD1 (5 bases). Germline assignment: CDR1 LGHNA and CDR2 YSLEER. V was trimmed by 1 base and J by 8 bases, leaving 14 bases between them. This CDR3 is built from 14 residues. CDR3 loop: CASSQVLVGEGYTF. The CDR3 nucleotides read TGCGCCAGCAGCCAAGTCCTGGTAGGGGAAGGCTACACCTTC.

This clonotype was detected ten times or more. The genes are TRBV5-1 and TRBJ2-1; perhaps D is TRBD1 or TRBD2 (7 bases each). The germline CDR1 and CDR2 sequences are SGHRS and YFSETQ. V lost 5 bases to trimming and J lost 8 bases, with 20 bases between them. The CDR3 covers 15 residues. CDR3 loop: CASRTGRVLGDEQFF. The CDR3 coding sequence is TGCGCCAGCAGGACAGGGAGGGTCCTGGGGGATGAGCAGTTCTTC.

The count of this clonotype is one. The chain has TRBV14 and TRBJ2-7; perhaps TRBD1 as D (5 bases). Between the trimmed V and J ends, which lost 1 base and 3 bases, there was a span of 22 bases. The CDR3 contains 18 residues. Per the germline V gene, CDR1 is SGHDN and CDR2 is FVKESK. The CDR3 loop is CASSQAQPARANFYEQYF. The CDR3 DNA reads TGTGCCAGCAGCCAAGCTCAACCCGCCAGGGCGAATTTCTACGAGCAGTACTTC.

The chain couples TRBV20-1 to TRBJ1-5; 7 positions agree with TRBD1. The CDR3 runs to 14 residues. V lost 0 bases to trimming and J lost 7 bases; unmatched junction nucleotides: 6. The germline V gene encodes CDR1 DFQATT and CDR2 SNEGSKA (reference sequence). The CDR3, as DNA: TGCAGTGCTAGAGAAGGGGGCGCGGGGCAGCCCCAGCATTTT. Translated, it gives CSAREGGAGQPQHF.

Points on this clonotype: This may stem from a read error, because a much larger clone lies one nucleotide away. The chain is built from TRBV6-5 and TRBJ2-5, with D tentatively TRBD1 (6 bases). With 2 bases removed from V and 11 bases from J, the gap between germline ends came to 15 bases. Per the germline V gene, CDR1 is MNHEY and CDR2 is SVGAGI. There are 13 residues in the CDR3. CDR3 sequence reads: CASSYVTGGEQYF. For the CDR3, the DNA is TGTGCCAGCAGTTACGTGACAGGTGGTGAGCAGTACTTC.